A selection of T cell receptor beta chains follows, all from one sample in a study of OX40 agonist ivuxolimab in advanced cancers. Some clones are missing from TCRdb's copy, which holds only in-frame ones; the method was immunoSEQ multiplex PCR. The table lists roughly 71,000 clones, around 73% of them singletons. This sample comprised CD4+ or CD8+ T cells sorted from blood, obtained in a trial of the OX40 agonist ivuxolimab. Receptor source: an adult with an advanced solid tumor such as melanoma, head and neck, liver or kidney cancer. Both conserved end residues are part of each CDR3. Each record gives: J gene, clone size, D gene, V gene, CDR3 protein, CDR3 DNA. A D gene is named only where the DNA matches it firmly. Clone sizes are given selectively: once, few, many, or a class where the clone is expanded.

TRBJ1-1 | . | TRBD1 | TRBV5-1 | CASSGQVAMNTEAFF | TGCGCCAGCAGCGGACAGGTGGCCATGAACACTGAAGCTTTCTTT
TRBJ2-1 | many | . | TRBV18 | CASSPSRSYNEQFF | TGTGCCAGCTCACCATCCCGAAGTTACAATGAGCAGTTCTTC
TRBJ1-4 | . | . | TRBV7-9 | CASSLIRNEKLFF | TGTGCCAGCAGCTTAATAAGGAATGAAAAACTGTTTTTT
TRBJ2-1 | . | TRBD1 | TRBV19 | CASNIRTGGLSEQFF | TGTGCCAGTAATATAAGGACAGGGGGGTTAAGCGAGCAGTTCTTC
TRBJ2-7 | . | TRBD2 | TRBV5-1 | CASSKTSGSTSYEQYF | TGCGCCAGCAGCAAAACTAGCGGGAGTACGTCCTACGAGCAGTACTTC
TRBJ1-5 | . | . | TRBV5-8 | CASSSDGLGQPQHF | TGTGCCAGCAGCTCCGACGGTTTGGGCCAGCCCCAGCATTTT
TRBJ2-7 | . | TRBD1 | TRBV5-6 | CASSLETGFYEQYF | TGTGCCAGCAGCTTGGAGACAGGGTTCTACGAGCAGTACTTC
TRBJ2-1 | . | . | TRBV9 | CASSARGDGGTWYNEQFF | TGTGCCAGCAGCGCGAGGGGGGATGGCGGGACTTGGTACAATGAGCAGTTCTTC
TRBJ2-5 | . | TRBD2 | TRBV9 | CASSASGRQETQYF | TGTGCCAGCTCCGCTAGCGGGCGACAAGAGACCCAGTACTTC
TRBJ2-3 | . | . | TRBV6-5 | CASSYGGRTDTQYF | TGTGCCAGCAGTTACGGGGGGCGCACAGATACGCAGTATTTT
TRBJ2-5 | . | . | TRBV29-1 | CSAGHFQETQYF | TGCAGCGCCGGACACTTCCAAGAGACCCAGTACTTC
TRBJ2-7 | . | . | TRBV5-1 | CASSFGTSSGEQYF | TGCGCCAGCAGCTTTGGGACCTCCTCCGGCGAGCAGTACTTC
TRBJ1-2 | . | . | TRBV9 | CASSHGENYGYTF | TGTGCCAGCAGCCACGGAGAAAACTATGGCTACACCTTC
TRBJ2-1 | . | TRBD2 | TRBV6-6 | CASLSTSGLYNEQFF | TGTGCCAGCCTGAGTACTAGCGGGCTTTACAATGAGCAGTTCTTC
TRBJ1-1 | few | . | TRBV6-5 | CASSLGTGELAEAFF | TGTGCCAGCAGTTTGGGGACTGGGGAGTTGGCTGAAGCTTTCTTT
TRBJ2-1 | . | TRBD2 | TRBV5-1 | CASSRLADAYNEQFF | TGCGCCAGCAGCCGACTAGCGGATGCCTACAATGAGCAGTTCTTC
TRBJ2-7 | . | TRBD1 | TRBV11-2 | CASSLGQGDAEQYF | TGTGCCAGCAGCTTAGGGCAGGGGGACGCCGAGCAGTACTTC
TRBJ1-2 | . | . | TRBV7-3 | CASSFGGGVDGYTF | TGTGCCAGCAGCTTTGGCGGGGGTGTAGATGGCTACACCTTC
TRBJ2-3 | . | . | TRBV30 | CAWSVLSSDTQYF | TGTGCCTGGAGTGTACTGTCGTCAGATACGCAGTATTTT
TRBJ1-2 | . | . | TRBV6-1 | CASSDAGGNYGYTF | TGTGCCAGCAGTGATGCTGGGGGGAACTATGGCTACACCTTC
TRBJ1-4 | . | . | TRBV5-1 | CASSLFRGPNEKLFF | TGCGCCAGCAGCTTGTTTCGGGGGCCAAATGAAAAACTGTTTTTT
TRBJ2-5 | . | TRBD2 | TRBV2 | CASTLGRETQYF | TGTGCCAGCACCCTCGGGAGGGAGACCCAGTACTTC
TRBJ1-2 | . | . | TRBV28 | CASSLTGNRYTF | TGTGCCAGCAGTCTAACAGGGAATCGCTACACCTTC
TRBJ1-1 | . | . | TRBV5-1 | CASSFPQGGTEAFF | TGCGCCAGCAGCTTCCCACAGGGTGGGACTGAAGCTTTCTTT
TRBJ2-5 | . | . | TRBV9 | CASSSRWEETQYF | TGTGCCAGCAGCTCCCGGTGGGAAGAGACCCAGTACTTC
TRBJ2-3 | . | . | TRBV21-1 | CANDEESGTLTDTQYF | TGTGCCAACGACGAGGAGAGCGGGACCCTCACAGATACGCAGTATTTT
TRBJ2-5 | . | . | TRBV7-6 | CASSFGGWEETQYF | TGTGCCAGCAGCTTTGGGGGCTGGGAAGAGACCCAGTACTTC
TRBJ1-1 | . | . | TRBV19 | CASSIKVGITEAFF | TGTGCCAGTAGTATTAAGGTGGGAATCACTGAAGCTTTCTTT
TRBJ2-2 | . | . | TRBV7-9 | CASSFGGDTGELFF | TGTGCCAGCAGCTTTGGGGGAGACACCGGGGAGCTGTTTTTT
TRBJ1-4 | . | . | TRBV30 | CAWNGELGEKLFF | TGTGCCTGGAATGGGGAGTTAGGTGAAAAACTGTTTTTT
TRBJ2-3 | . | TRBD2 | TRBV6-6 | CASTSGRPQYF | TGTGCCAGCACTAGCGGGAGACCGCAGTATTTT
TRBJ2-2 | . | . | TRBV7-3 | CASSRPGGGGTGELFF | TGTGCCAGCAGCCGCCCCGGCGGGGGCGGCACCGGGGAGCTGTTTTTT
TRBJ2-7 | . | . | TRBV2 | CASMTVSIPYEQYF | TGTGCCAGCATGACGGTTAGCATCCCCTACGAGCAGTACTTC
TRBJ1-5 | . | . | TRBV18 | CASSTTASNQPQHF | TGTGCCAGCTCAACGACAGCCAGCAATCAGCCCCAGCATTTT
TRBJ2-1 | . | TRBD2 | TRBV12-5 | CASSGSSYNEQFF | TGTGCTAGCAGCGGGAGCTCCTACAATGAGCAGTTCTTC
TRBJ1-1 | . | TRBD1 | TRBV5-6 | CASSLFTGGYADTEAFF | TGTGCCAGCAGCTTATTCACAGGGGGATACGCGGACACTGAAGCTTTCTTT
TRBJ1-4 | . | . | TRBV7-9 | CASSFRGGNEKLFF | TGTGCCAGCAGCTTTAGAGGAGGAAATGAAAAACTGTTTTTT
TRBJ1-1 | once | . | TRBV6-1 | CASSASWGATEAFF | TGTGCCAGCAGTGCTTCGTGGGGGGCCACTGAAGCTTTCTTT
TRBJ1-2 | many | TRBD1 | TRBV6-5 | CASSYDRESYGYTF | TGTGCCAGCAGTTACGACAGGGAGAGCTATGGCTACACCTTC
TRBJ1-5 | once | TRBD1 | TRBV28 | CASSRQTGVSNQPQHF | TGTGCCAGCAGTCGACAAACAGGGGTGAGCAATCAGCCCCAGCATTTT
TRBJ2-3 | . | . | TRBV5-1 | CASSPRNPLYTDTQYF | TGCGCCAGCAGCCCCCGGAACCCCCTATACACAGATACGCAGTATTTT
TRBJ2-1 | . | . | TRBV5-6 | CASSVTDNEQFF | TGTGCCAGCAGCGTGACAGACAATGAGCAGTTCTTC
TRBJ1-2 | few | . | TRBV5-1 | CASSATAGNYGYTF | TGCGCCAGCAGCGCAACGGCCGGGAACTATGGCTACACCTTC
TRBJ1-1 | . | . | TRBV25-1 | CASSELGALGTEAFF | TGTGCCAGCAGTGAACTAGGAGCCCTGGGGACTGAAGCTTTCTTT
TRBJ2-3 | . | . | TRBV7-6 | CASSSGTGGTDTQYF | TGTGCCAGCAGTTCCGGGACCGGCGGCACAGATACGCAGTATTTT